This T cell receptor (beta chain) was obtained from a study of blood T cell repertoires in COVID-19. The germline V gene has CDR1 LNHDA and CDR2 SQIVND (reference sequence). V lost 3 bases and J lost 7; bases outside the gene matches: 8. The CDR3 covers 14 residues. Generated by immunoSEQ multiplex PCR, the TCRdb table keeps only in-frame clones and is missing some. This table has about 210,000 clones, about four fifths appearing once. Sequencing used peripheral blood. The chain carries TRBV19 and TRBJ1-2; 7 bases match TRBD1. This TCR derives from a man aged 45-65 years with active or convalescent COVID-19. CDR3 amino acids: CASSILGQAGGYTF. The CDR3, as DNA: TGTGCCAGTAGTATTCTAGGACAGGCTGGTGGCTACACCTTC.